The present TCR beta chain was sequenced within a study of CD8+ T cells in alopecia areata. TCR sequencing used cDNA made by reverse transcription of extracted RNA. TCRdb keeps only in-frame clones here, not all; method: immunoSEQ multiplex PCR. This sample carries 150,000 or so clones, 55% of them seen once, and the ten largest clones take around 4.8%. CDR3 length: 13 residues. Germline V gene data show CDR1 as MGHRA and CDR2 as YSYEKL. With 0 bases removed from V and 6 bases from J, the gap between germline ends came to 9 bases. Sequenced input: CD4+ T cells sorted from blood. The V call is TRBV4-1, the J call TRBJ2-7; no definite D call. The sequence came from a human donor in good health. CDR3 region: CASSQDVNREQYF. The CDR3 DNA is TGCGCCAGCAGCCAAGACGTCAACCGCGAGCAGTACTTC.